The 18 T cell receptor beta chains listed next were all sequenced from one sample in a study of cytomegalovirus exposure and HLA in healthy donors. The study ran its PCR with 60 Vbeta and 13 Jbeta primers. The table came from immunoSEQ multiplex PCR; TCRdb's copy has only in-frame clones and leaves some out. The data hold roughly 100,000 clones, with 60% to 85% observed a single time. The sequencing sample was made of PBMCs. The receptors were gathered from a man aged 45-60 years in good health and CMV-seropositive.

The rearrangement links TRBV9 to TRBJ2-2, with a possible D match to TRBD2 (6 bases). V dropped 4 bases and J dropped 6 bases, with 19 bases sitting between them. Germline V gene lookup returns CDR1 SGDLS and CDR2 YYNGEE. The CDR3 consists of 16 residues. The CDR3 DNA reads as TGTGCCAGCAGCCTTGGGGGACTCCTTTCCCCCGGGGAGCTGTTTTTT. It codes for CASSLGGLLSPGELFF.

V and J are TRBV10-2 and TRBJ2-1, with D unclear. Germline loops: CDR1 WSHSY, CDR2 SAAADI. V was cut by 4 bases and J by 10 bases, with 11 bases left in between. The CDR3 sequence is 12 residues long. The CDR3 DNA sequence: TGCGCCAGCAGTGTGTTCGATAGCGAGCAGTTCTTC. It specifies CASSVFDSEQFF.

The rearrangement joins TRBV30 to TRBJ1-5; a weak D match, TRBD1 (6 bases). Germline V gene lookup returns CDR1 GTSNPN and CDR2 SVGIG (reference sequence). The CDR3 has 15 residues. V was shortened by 0 bases and J by 4 bases, with 13 bases between the two germline ends. The CDR3 loop is CAWSVRGARNQPQHF. In DNA, the CDR3 is TGTGCCTGGAGTGTACGGGGGGCTAGGAATCAGCCCCAGCATTTT.

This clone was seen more than once but under ten times. This chain joins TRBV5-3 and TRBJ2-3; TRBD1 aligns across 9 bases. TRBV5-3 is an ORF; its function is uncertain. The CDR3 is made up of 15 amino acids. The V gene end was trimmed by 0 bases and the J gene end by 4 bases; junction bases not matched to a gene: 3. In DNA, the CDR3 is TGTGCCAGAAGCTTGGGGAGACAGGGGGCAGATACGCAGTATTTT. This codes for CARSLGRQGADTQYF.

This CDR3 reads CASSLGAGGAGDEKLFF. Here the CDR3 DNA reads TGCGCCAGCAGCTTGGGCGCAGGGGGCGCGGGGGATGAAAAACTGTTTTTT. This chain uses TRBV5-1 with TRBJ1-4; 8 bases are shared with TRBD1. V shed 0 bases, J shed 6 bases, and the junction held 10 bases outside the gene matches. This CDR3 is 17 amino acids long. CDR1 is SGHRS, CDR2 YFSETQ, per germline. Variable domain in full (rest from reference TRBV5-1 and TRBJ1-4): KAGVTQTPRYLIKTRGQQVTLSCSPISGHRSVSWYQQTPGQGLQFLFEYFSETQRNKGNFPGRFSGRQFSNSRSEMNVSTLELGDSALYLCASSLGAGGAGDEKLFFGSGTQLSVL.

The rearrangement links TRBV13 to TRBJ2-3; 10 nucleotides match TRBD2. Germline V gene data show CDR1 as PRHDT and CDR2 as FYEKMQ (reference sequence). The CDR3 runs 17 residues. V lost 5 bases to trimming and J lost 1 base; unmatched junction nucleotides: 9. In DNA, the CDR3 is TGTGCCAGCAGCCCTCAATCCGGGACTAGCGGCACAGATACGCAGTATTTT. This gives the protein CASSPQSGTSGTDTQYF.

This clone was counted a single time. The chain links TRBV2 to TRBJ1-1; 9 bases match TRBD1. The CDR3 totals 17 residues. The germline gives CDR1 SNHLY, CDR2 FYNNEI. The trim removed 7 bases at V and 2 bases at J, leaving 14 bases unmatched. The CDR3 is CASKDSGTGMRNTEAFF. The CDR3 region has the DNA TGTGCCAGCAAAGATTCCGGGACAGGGATGAGAAACACTGAAGCTTTCTTT.

The gene calls are TRBV6-1 and TRBJ2-1; 7 bases map to TRBD1. The CDR3 is made up of 15 amino acids. Germline CDR1 reads MNHNS; CDR2 reads SASEGT. V lost 5 bases, J lost 0 bases, and 4 bases stayed unmatched. The CDR3 reads CASSRTGDSYNEQFF. As DNA, the CDR3 is TGTGCCAGCAGTCGAACAGGGGACTCCTACAATGAGCAGTTCTTC.

The genes are TRBV9 and TRBJ1-3; 10 positions agree with TRBD1. In germline, CDR1 is SGDLS, CDR2 YYNGEE. CDR3 length equals 15 residues. V shed 2 bases, J shed 4 bases, and the junction held 3 bases outside the gene matches. The CDR3 region has the DNA TGTGCCAGCAGCGTGGGGACAGGGGAAGGAAACACCATATATTTT. Translated: CASSVGTGEGNTIYF.

This sequence joins TRBV6-4 and TRBJ1-4; 7 nucleotides align to TRBD1. The CDR3 is 13 residues long. Germline V lookup: CDR1 MRHNA, CDR2 SNTAGT. The CDR3, as DNA: TGTTTCCGGCCCGGGACAGACGGTGAAAAACTGTTTTTT. Protein: CFRPGTDGEKLFF.

The chain couples TRBV10-2 to TRBJ2-7; D may be TRBD2 (5 bases). The CDR3 length is 13 residues. The germline V gene encodes CDR1 WSHSY and CDR2 SAAADI. V shed 5 bases and J shed 2 bases, with 10 bases lying between them. CDR3 coding DNA: TGCGCCAGCAGTATAGGAGGCACCTACGAGCAGTACTTC. Its protein is CASSIGGTYEQYF.

The chain is built from TRBV5-1 and TRBJ2-1; 13 bases map to TRBD2. Germline CDR1 is SGHRS and CDR2 is YFSETQ. The J segment lost 5 bases and the V segment lost 4 bases, leaving 15 bases of the junction unmatched. The CDR3 runs to 19 residues. This CDR3 reads CASSPGLAGPSSRDNEQFF. CDR3 DNA sequence: TGCGCCAGCAGCCCGGGACTAGCGGGACCCTCGTCGAGGGACAATGAGCAGTTCTTC.

With respect to this clone: The germline gene is not matched at one end of the junction; a read error may be the cause. V gene TRBV5-4 combines with J gene TRBJ2-4, with 9 bases matching TRBD1. Germline assignment: CDR1 SGHNT and CDR2 YYREEE (reference sequence). The CDR3 is 12 amino acids. The CDR3 DNA reads TGTGCCAGCAGTACAGGGGGCCCATTTAGGGACTTC. The encoded protein is CASSTGGPFRDF.

J is TRBJ1-1 and V is TRBV6-5, with TRBD1 identical over 7 bases. This CDR3 spans 14 amino acids. Germline trimming cut 6 bases from V and 2 bases from J; bases unmatched to any gene: 6. Germline V gives CDR1 MNHEY, CDR2 SVGAGI. The CDR3 DNA reads TGTGCCAGCAGCTCCTGGGACAGAAACACTGAAGCTTTCTTT. This encodes CASSSWDRNTEAFF.

This clone was seen more than once but under ten times. The gene calls are TRBV18 and TRBJ1-3, with 8 bases aligning to TRBD1. After removal of 3 bases from V and 2 bases from J, the junction contained 6 bases not matched to a gene. The CDR3 contains 16 residues. Per germline, CDR1 KGHSH and CDR2 LQKENI. The CDR3 DNA reads as TGTGCCAGCTCACCCACGGGACAGGTTACTGGAAACACCATATATTTT. It yields the protein CASSPTGQVTGNTIYF.

A few counts support this clone. The CDR3 nucleotides read TGCGCCAGCAGCCAACACTTCTCCGGGAGGGGGACCGGGGAGCTGTTTTTT. The encoded protein is CASSQHFSGRGTGELFF. V usage is TRBV4-3 and J usage is TRBJ2-2; 8 bases are shared with TRBD2. CDR3 length: 17 residues. V gave up 2 bases and J gave up 5 bases; unmatched junction bases: 10. Germline V gene data show CDR1 as LGHNA and CDR2 as YSLEER.

V gene TRBV27 combines with J gene TRBJ2-1; 12 nucleotides line up with TRBD2. Germline V gene lookup returns CDR1 MNHEY and CDR2 SMNVEV (reference sequence). There are 13 residues in the CDR3. The junction had 3 bases not matched to a gene; V was cut back by 10 bases and J by 5 bases. CDR3: CATWTSGDNEQFF. CDR3 DNA sequence: TGTGCCACCTGGACTAGCGGGGACAATGAGCAGTTCTTC.

This clone was observed a handful of times. V and J are TRBV5-1 and TRBJ2-4; TRBD2 agrees at 11 bases. CDR1 and CDR2 (germline): SGHRS, YFSETQ. Germline trimming cut 4 bases from V and 1 base from J; bases unmatched to any gene: 16. This CDR3 is built from 20 residues. The CDR3 loop is CASSPTGGSGRARAKNIQYF. CDR3 nucleotide sequence: TGCGCCAGCAGCCCGACTGGGGGTAGCGGGAGGGCCAGGGCCAAAAACATTCAGTACTTC.